This TCR beta chain was sequenced in a study of cytomegalovirus exposure and HLA in healthy donors. Regarding the study as a whole: TCR beta V segments were, for the most part, productive about 87% or about 30% of the time in an earlier analysis.

This clone appeared a single time. Its antigen is unknown. 60 Vbeta and 13 Jbeta primers were used in PCR. Using immunoSEQ multiplex PCR, the repertoire was profiled, and TCRdb retains in-frame clones only, with some absent. Among roughly 100,000 clones, 65% to 85% were seen once, and the ten largest hold 6.1%. CDR3 length: 17 amino acids. Germline loops: CDR1 SGDLS, CDR2 YYNGEE. The V gene end was trimmed by 0 bases and the J gene end by 2 bases; junction bases not matched to a gene: 8. This clonotype originated in a man younger than 35 in good health and CMV-seronegative. The material sequenced was PBMCs. V is TRBV9 and J is TRBJ2-1; 7 nucleotides agree with TRBD2. CDR3 coding DNA: TGTGCCAGCAGCGTAGCCACTCGCGGGAGTCCCTACAATGAGCAGTTCTTC. It codes for CASSVATRGSPYNEQFF.